These 27 T cell receptor beta chains were all obtained from the same sample, sequenced in a study of T cell responses to AZD1222 COVID-19 vaccine. Repertoires were generated with immunoSEQ multiplex PCR, while TCRdb's copy carries only in-frame clones and drops some. Found here are around 270,000 clones, almost 95% of them singletons; the top ten hold roughly 0.51%. Specimen: peripheral blood, collected 28 days after the second AZD1222 dose. Receptors originate from an adult who received the AZD1222 COVID-19 vaccine.

The chain employs TRBV28 and TRBJ2-1; 10 positions match TRBD2. Germline V gene data show CDR1 as MDHEN and CDR2 as SYDVKM. With V trimmed by 8 bases and J by 7 bases, 11 bases remained unmatched. The CDR3 is 15 residues long. The CDR3 nucleotides are TGTGCCAGCCAGACGCTAGCGGGAGAAGGGAATGAGCAGTTCTTC. Its translation is CASQTLAGEGNEQFF.

The chain couples TRBV9 to TRBJ1-3; D remains ambiguous. Trimming shortened V by 0 bases and J by 2 bases, and 9 bases separated the two germline ends. Germline V gene lookup returns CDR1 SGDLS and CDR2 YYNGEE. The CDR3 length is 15 residues. The CDR3 loop is CASSVVGRAGNTIYF. CDR3 DNA: TGTGCCAGCAGCGTAGTCGGTAGGGCTGGAAACACCATATATTTT.

The chain joins TRBV3-1 (or the pseudogene TRBV3-2) to TRBJ2-2, with 9 nucleotides matching TRBD1. Germline V gene lookup returns CDR1 LGHDT and CDR2 YNNKEL (reference sequence). V shed 3 bases and J 6 bases; nucleotides not matched to a gene: 8. The CDR3 contains 16 residues. The CDR3 reads CASSHYTGGKAGELFF. Here the CDR3 DNA reads TGTGCCAGCAGCCACTATACAGGGGGCAAGGCCGGGGAGCTGTTTTTT.

This clone was seen more than once but under ten times. This chain connects TRBV28 to TRBJ2-3; D gene uncertain. The CDR3 contains 14 residues. The V gene's germline CDR1 is MDHEN and CDR2 SYDVKM. Trimming took 8 bases from V and 0 from J, leaving 12 bases between them. This CDR3 reads CASVRAPSTDTQYF. CDR3 coding DNA: TGTGCCAGCGTAAGGGCCCCTAGCACAGATACGCAGTATTTT.

This rearrangement joins TRBV15 to TRBJ2-7; the D gene is possibly TRBD2 (5 bases). V gave up 5 bases and J gave up 0 bases, with 8 bases separating them. Per the germline V gene, CDR1 is LNHNV and CDR2 is YYDKDF (reference sequence). CDR3 length: 13 amino acids. CDR3 residues: CATSEGFSYEQYF. Here the CDR3 DNA reads TGTGCCACCAGCGAGGGATTCTCCTACGAGCAGTACTTC.

The J gene is TRBJ1-2, the V gene TRBV25-1; no clear D. CDR1 is MGHDK, CDR2 SYGVNS, per germline. This CDR3 contains 12 residues. Trimming pared 6 bases from V and 8 bases from J, leaving 13 bases between. In DNA, the CDR3 is TGTGCCAGCAGCGAAGGGTTAGGGGGCTACACCTTC. Translated: CASSEGLGGYTF.

The chain is built from TRBV18 and TRBJ2-2; no definite D call. Germline loops: CDR1 KGHSH, CDR2 LQKENI. The germline V and J ends were trimmed by 6 bases and 1 base, with 12 bases remaining between them. The CDR3 runs 15 residues. The CDR3 DNA is TGTGCCAGCTCCCCGTGGCGGCAGAACACCGGGGAGCTGTTTTTT. It encodes CASSPWRQNTGELFF.

The V and J genes are TRBV28 and TRBJ1-6; TRBD1 matches 8 bases. J was trimmed by 11 bases and V by 6 bases; bases with no gene match: 6. The CDR3 has 13 residues. The germline CDR1 and CDR2 sequences are MDHEN and SYDVKM. The CDR3, as DNA: TGTGCCAGCAGCGGACAGGGAATACCACCCCTCCACTTT. Translated: CASSGQGIPPLHF. Drawing the rest from reference TRBV28 and TRBJ1-6, the complete variable domain is DVKVTQSSRYLVKRTGEKVFLECVQDMDHENMFWYRQDPGLGLRLIYFSYDVKMKEKGDIPEGYSVSREKKERFSLILESASTNQTSMYLCASSGQGIPPLHFGNGTRLTVT.

V usage is TRBV2 and J usage is TRBJ2-1; D not resolved. Germline V gene lookup returns CDR1 SNHLY and CDR2 FYNNEI. The length of the CDR3 is 14 residues. V lost 4 bases and J lost 10, with 17 bases in between. The CDR3 nucleotides are TGTGCCAGCAGTGTCAGCCCCAGGCATTTAGAGCAGTTCTTC. As protein: CASSVSPRHLEQFF.

The chain carries TRBV4-3 and TRBJ1-1; a possible D gene is TRBD1 (5 bases). V was trimmed by 0 bases and J by 5 bases, leaving 10 bases between them. This CDR3 region has 14 residues. CDR1 and CDR2 (germline): LGHNA, YSLEER. CDR3 in DNA: TGCGCCAGCAGCCAAGACGGGGGTGGGACTGAAGCTTTCTTT. Amino acids: CASSQDGGGTEAFF.

In its sample, this clone was seen once. V is TRBV15 and J is TRBJ2-7, with D unresolved. The CDR3 extends over 15 amino acids. Germline lookup yields CDR1 LNHNV and CDR2 YYDKDF (reference sequence). Trimming removed 3 bases from V and 3 bases from J, with 15 bases in between. The CDR3 DNA sequence: TGTGCCACCAGCAGGGTACAAGGGTTTGGCTACGAGCAGTACTTC. It specifies CATSRVQGFGYEQYF. Looking up the rest from reference TRBV15 and TRBJ2-7 gives the full variable domain: DAMVIQNPRYQVTQFGKPVTLSCSQTLNHNVMYWYQQKSSQAPKLLFHYYDKDFNNEADTPDNFQSRRPNTSFCFLDIRSPGLGDTAMYLCATSRVQGFGYEQYFGPGTRLTVT.

The chain links TRBV28 to TRBJ1-4; D possibly corresponds to TRBD1 (5 bases). The V end was cut by 4 bases, the J end by 8 bases, with 11 bases between. The V gene's germline CDR1 is MDHEN and CDR2 SYDVKM. The CDR3 contains 13 residues. CDR3 DNA: TGTGCCAGCAGTTCGCAGGGCCGAGAAAAACTGTTTTTT. It codes for CASSSQGREKLFF.

V is TRBV2 and J is TRBJ2-6; D uncertain. The CDR3 is 14 amino acids. V dropped 8 bases and J dropped 1 base, with 9 bases sitting between them. Germline CDR1 and CDR2: SNHLY and FYNNEI. The CDR3 DNA follows: TGTGCCAGCTTCGACGGGTCTGGGGCCAACGTCCTGACTTTC. It specifies CASFDGSGANVLTF.

The J gene is TRBJ1-1, the V gene TRBV28; perhaps TRBD1 as D (6 bases). The V end was cut by 2 bases, the J end by 3 bases, with 10 bases between. CDR3 length: 14 amino acids. Germline lookup yields CDR1 MDHEN and CDR2 SYDVKM. Here the CDR3 reads CASSLRTAYTEAFF. CDR3 in DNA: TGTGCCAGCAGTTTAAGGACAGCCTACACTGAAGCTTTCTTT.

In its sample, this clone was seen once. V usage is TRBV14 and J usage is TRBJ2-5; D is undetermined. Looked up from germline, CDR1 is SGHDN and CDR2 is FVKESK. There are 12 residues in the CDR3. Trimming left V 2 bases short and J 7 bases short, with 8 bases between. CDR3: CASSQNPWTQYF. The CDR3 nucleotides are TGTGCCAGCAGCCAAAACCCGTGGACCCAGTACTTC.

The CDR3 DNA reads TGTGCCAGCAGTACCTCCCCGTGGAGTTACGAGCAGTACTTC. Its translation: CASSTSPWSYEQYF. The chain recombines TRBV28 with TRBJ2-7; D remains unclear. This CDR3 contains 14 residues. The germline gives CDR1 MDHEN, CDR2 SYDVKM. The V gene lost 5 bases and the J gene lost 4 bases, with 15 bases spanning the gap.

The chain recombines TRBV9 with TRBJ1-6, with a possible D match to TRBD1 (5 bases). The CDR3 totals 13 residues. Germline V gene sequence: CDR1 SGDLS, CDR2 YYNGEE. The V end lost 0 bases, the J end lost 8 bases, and 6 bases lay between the germline ends. The CDR3 here is CASSVVGDSPLHF. For the CDR3, the DNA is TGTGCCAGCAGCGTAGTGGGGGATTCACCCCTCCACTTT.

The chain joins TRBV3-1 (or the pseudogene TRBV3-2) to TRBJ2-7, with unresolved D. Germline CDR1 LGHDT, CDR2 YNNKEL (reference sequence). The CDR3 is 12 residues long. V dropped 4 bases and J dropped 0 bases, with 4 bases sitting between them. CDR3 residues: CASSLGSYEQYF. The CDR3 bases are TGTGCCAGCAGCCTGGGCTCCTACGAGCAGTACTTC.

J is TRBJ2-1 and V is TRBV9; a possible D gene is TRBD2 (6 bases). Per the germline V gene, CDR1 is SGDLS and CDR2 is YYNGEE. This CDR3 comprises 13 residues. V was cut by 5 bases and J by 5 bases, with 11 bases left in between. This chain's CDR3 is CASSPPGDNEQFF. The CDR3 DNA follows: TGTGCCAGCAGTCCCCCGGGGGACAATGAGCAGTTCTTC. The full variable domain, with the rest looked up from reference TRBV9 and TRBJ2-1, is DSGVTQTPKHLITATGQRVTLRCSPRSGDLSVYWYQQSLDQGLQFLIQYYNGEERAKGNILERFSAQQFPDLHSELNLSSLELGDSALYFCASSPPGDNEQFFGPGTRLTVL.

This chain joins TRBV2 and TRBJ1-5; D is uncertain. CDR3 length equals 14 residues. Germline V gene sequence: CDR1 SNHLY, CDR2 FYNNEI. The V gene lost 4 bases and the J gene lost 4 bases, with 11 bases spanning the gap. The CDR3 nucleotides read TGTGCCAGCAGTGGGGAGACAACAAATCAGCCCCAGCATTTT. Amino acids: CASSGETTNQPQHF. Filled out from reference TRBV2 and TRBJ1-5, the complete variable domain reads EPEVTQTPSHQVTQMGQEVILRCVPISNHLYFYWYRQILGQKVEFLVSFYNNEISEKSEIFDDQFSVERPDGSNFTLKIRSTKLEDSAMYFCASSGETTNQPQHFGDGTRLSIL.

J is TRBJ2-7 and V is TRBV18; the D gene could be TRBD1 or TRBD2 (5 bases each). The CDR3 length is 15 residues. Germline V gene lookup returns CDR1 KGHSH and CDR2 LQKENI. The V end was cut by 5 bases, the J end by 4 bases, with 18 bases between. Here the CDR3 reads CASSSYEGAGYEQYF. The CDR3 DNA sequence: TGTGCCAGCTCATCCTACGAAGGGGCGGGTTACGAGCAGTACTTC.

V is TRBV3-1 (or the pseudogene TRBV3-2) and J is TRBJ2-2, with 9 bases fitting TRBD1. Germline CDR1 LGHDT, CDR2 YNNKEL (reference sequence). The V and J ends lost 1 base and 7 bases, in that order; junction bases with no gene match: 4. The CDR3 runs to 15 residues. The CDR3 loop is CASSQGGTGFGELFF. The CDR3 nucleotides are TGTGCCAGCAGCCAAGGGGGGACAGGGTTCGGGGAGCTGTTTTTT.

The rearrangement uses TRBV9 and TRBJ2-7; perhaps TRBD1 as D (5 bases). With 4 bases removed from V and 0 bases from J, the gap between germline ends came to 8 bases. The germline V gene encodes CDR1 SGDLS and CDR2 YYNGEE. The CDR3 spans 13 residues. The CDR3 DNA reads as TGTGCCAGCAGCCCGACAGTCTCCTACGAGCAGTACTTC. This codes for CASSPTVSYEQYF.

This chain connects TRBV12-3 or TRBV12-4 to TRBJ2-1; D might be TRBD1 (6 bases). Trimming left V 8 bases short and J 1 base short, with 9 bases between. The CDR3 is made up of 13 amino acids. CDR3 loop: CASARGSYNEQFF. The DNA of the CDR3 is TGTGCCAGCGCTAGGGGGTCCTACAATGAGCAGTTCTTC.

V is TRBV7-9 and J is TRBJ2-2, with D possibly TRBD1 on 5 matching bases. This CDR3 is built from 14 residues. V was clipped by 5 bases and J by 4 bases, with 11 bases between them. Germline lookup yields CDR1 SEHNR and CDR2 FQNEAQ (reference sequence). For the CDR3, the DNA is TGTGCCAGCAGCCCCTCAGGGTCCACCGGGGAGCTGTTTTTT. As protein: CASSPSGSTGELFF.

The chain is built from TRBV5-1 and TRBJ2-7; D not resolved. The CDR3 contains 13 residues. V was pared by 0 bases and J by 6 bases, with 10 bases between. Germline CDR1 and CDR2: SGHRS and YFSETQ. CDR3 sequence (DNA): TGCGCCAGCAGCTTGGGACGGGCGAGCGAGCAGTACTTC. As protein: CASSLGRASEQYF.

Turning to this clone: This sample includes further DNA sequences coding for the same CDR3. This sequence joins TRBV2 and TRBJ2-7, with D unclear. The V gene's germline CDR1 is SNHLY and CDR2 FYNNEI. The CDR3 is 12 residues long. V lost 3 bases and J lost 3, with 6 bases in between. This chain's CDR3 is CASSDQGYEQYF. The CDR3 DNA reads as TGTGCCAGCAGTGACCAAGGCTACGAGCAGTACTTC. Drawing the rest from reference TRBV2 and TRBJ2-7, the complete variable domain is EPEVTQTPSHQVTQMGQEVILRCVPISNHLYFYWYRQILGQKVEFLVSFYNNEISEKSEIFDDQFSVERPDGSNFTLKIRSTKLEDSAMYFCASSDQGYEQYFGPGTRLTVT.